The text below deals with one T cell receptor beta chain. Study processing details: Amplifying reference gene primers gave estimates of nucleated cell counts. Some clones are missing from TCRdb's copy, which holds only in-frame ones; the method was immunoSEQ multiplex PCR. V, J and clone size are those of that table, while D and trimming were read from the DNA. The sample holds 100,000 to 120,000 clones, 90% seen once. This entry belongs to a study of blood T cell repertoires in COVID-19. Overall study context: In each case, the material was cDNA or gDNA derived from T cells, B-cell-depleted T cells, or PBMCs.

The CDR3 extends over 12 amino acids. Trimming took 3 bases from V and 3 from J, leaving 5 bases between them. The germline V gene encodes CDR1 LNHNV and CDR2 YYDKDF (reference sequence). Sequenced input: peripheral blood. This TCR was sampled from a woman aged 50 to 60 with acute or convalescent COVID-19. V gene TRBV15 combines with J gene TRBJ1-2; the D is unclear. In DNA form, the CDR3 reads TGTGCCACCAGCAGTCCGGACTATGGCTACACCTTC. This codes for CATSSPDYGYTF.